This T cell receptor beta chain was recovered during a study of CD8+ T cells in alopecia areata. The V segment lost 6 bases and the J segment 1 base; nucleotides outside the gene matches: 9. The CDR3 sequence is 18 residues long. Per germline, CDR1 SEHNR and CDR2 FQNEAQ (reference sequence). RNA was isolated and reverse transcribed to cDNA, the sequencing template. Assay used: immunoSEQ multiplex PCR; TCRdb lists only in-frame clones, some missing. The data contain over 100,000 clones, approximately 48% of them singletons. V and J are TRBV7-9 and TRBJ2-6; TRBD1 matches 10 bases. This sample comprised CD8+ T cells sorted from blood, obtained at week 0. The receptor comes from a human donor with alopecia areata. CDR3 loop: CASRSTGGSSSGANVLTF. The CDR3 bases are TGTGCCAGCAGGTCGACAGGGGGCAGTTCGTCTGGGGCCAACGTCCTGACTTTC. The variable domain in full, completed from reference TRBV7-9 and TRBJ2-6, reads DTGVSQNPRHKITKRGQNVTFRCDPISEHNRLYWYRQTLGQGPEFLTYFQNEAQLEKSRLLSDRFSAERPKGSFSTLEIQRTEQGDSAMYLCASRSTGGSSSGANVLTFGAGSRLTVL.